Described below is a single T cell receptor (beta chain) sequence and its context. Original processing notes: Cell counts per sample came from amplifying reference gene primers. Some clones are missing from TCRdb's copy, which holds only in-frame ones; the method was immunoSEQ multiplex PCR. That table gives V, J and clone size, and the DNA gave D and trimming. The data contain some 200,000 clones, around 80% of them singletons. This record comes from a study of blood T cell repertoires in COVID-19. Turning to the study itself: Acute-phase and convalescent COVID-19 samples originated in the United States, Italy and Spain. Nucleic acid was either cDNA or gDNA, and it came from T cells, B-cell-depleted T cells, or PBMCs.

Trimming at V came to 10 bases and at J to 5 bases, leaving 5 bases not matched to a gene. This CDR3 has 12 residues. CDR1 and CDR2 from the germline V gene are SNHLY and FYNNEI. The sequence was obtained from a woman in her sixties or seventies with acute or convalescent COVID-19. Sequenced: peripheral blood. The rearrangement uses TRBV2 and TRBJ2-7, with 10 bases matching TRBD2. The CDR3 sequence: CANKREGDEQYF. CDR3 DNA sequence: TGTGCCAACAAGCGGGAGGGGGACGAGCAGTACTTC. The complete variable domain, with remaining parts taken from reference TRBV2 and TRBJ2-7, reads EPEVTQTPSHQVTQMGQEVILRCVPISNHLYFYWYRQILGQKVEFLVSFYNNEISEKSEIFDDQFSVERPDGSNFTLKIRSTKLEDSAMYFCANKREGDEQYFGPGTRLTVT.